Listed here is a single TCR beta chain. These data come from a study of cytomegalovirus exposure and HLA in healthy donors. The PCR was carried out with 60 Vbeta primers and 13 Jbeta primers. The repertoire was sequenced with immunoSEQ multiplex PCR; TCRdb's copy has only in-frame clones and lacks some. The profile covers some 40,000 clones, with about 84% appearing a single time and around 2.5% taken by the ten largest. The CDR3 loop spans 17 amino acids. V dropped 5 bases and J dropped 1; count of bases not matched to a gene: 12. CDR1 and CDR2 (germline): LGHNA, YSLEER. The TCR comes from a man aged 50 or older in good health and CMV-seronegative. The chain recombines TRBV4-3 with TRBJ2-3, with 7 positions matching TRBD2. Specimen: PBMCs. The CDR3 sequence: CASSFGGRLEGTDTQYF. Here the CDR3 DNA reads TGCGCCAGCAGCTTCGGGGGGAGGCTAGAGGGCACAGATACGCAGTATTTT.